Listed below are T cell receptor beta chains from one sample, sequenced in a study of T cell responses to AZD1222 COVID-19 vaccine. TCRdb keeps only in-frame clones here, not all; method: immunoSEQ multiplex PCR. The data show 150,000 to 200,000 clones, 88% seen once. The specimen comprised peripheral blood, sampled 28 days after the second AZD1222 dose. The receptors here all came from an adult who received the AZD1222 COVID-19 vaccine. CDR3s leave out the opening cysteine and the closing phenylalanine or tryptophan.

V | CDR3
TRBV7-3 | ASSGGVADTQY
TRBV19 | ASSVHTGGGNQPQH
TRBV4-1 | ASSQPRGSGEGYT
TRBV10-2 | ASTEGFLGLNTEAF
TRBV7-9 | ASSFGGQGSTLYEQY
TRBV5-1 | ASSSGTSPTTQY
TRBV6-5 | ASKTMGSTSYGYT
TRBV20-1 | SASRQGTGNTIY
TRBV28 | ASSFQSQGSSPLH
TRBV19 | ASSAGTATDTQY
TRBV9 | ASSALPSAYNSPLH
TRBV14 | ASSQPSGPAYGEQF
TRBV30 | AWADSRNSPLH
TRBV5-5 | ASQSGTGVSGTQY
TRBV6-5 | ASSWTGSDQPQH
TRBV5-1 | ASSGGQRSNEKLF
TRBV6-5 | ASSYSQRVYTDTQY
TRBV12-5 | ASGLDGYNEQF
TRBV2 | ASSVRTSNDEQY
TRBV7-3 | ASSRPGSNEQF
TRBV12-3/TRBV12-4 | ASSFQGAGGYT
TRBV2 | ASTGQGPQY
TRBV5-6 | ASSSGTAYNSPLH
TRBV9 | ASSYTSEPFEQY
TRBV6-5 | ASSLRVAGGGETQY
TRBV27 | ASSLSLTAPNSPLH
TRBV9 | ASSVATPSGGAVFYNEQF
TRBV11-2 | ASSLGRQGATNEKLF
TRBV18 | ASSQGTGEASPLH
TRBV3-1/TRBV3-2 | ASSQATSGGLPRTQY
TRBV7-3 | ASSFLQGNEQF
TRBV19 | ASSMAGVPTYNEQF
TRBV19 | ASNSPGTPNYGYT
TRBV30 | AWTQLWGAHYGYT
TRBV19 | ASSIVLFSGTDTQY
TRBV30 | AWRGGISYEQY
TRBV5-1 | ASSFGGGTGELF
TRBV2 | ASSPGGFYGYT
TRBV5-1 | ASSLSGLAGAGGETQY
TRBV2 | ASRATGPGDIQY
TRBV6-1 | ASSDPGTEAF
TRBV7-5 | ARSFDRGDLSGNTIY
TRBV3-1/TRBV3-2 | ASSGQVDQPQH
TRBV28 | ASWGGRTHNEQF
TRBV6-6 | ASSYPNRVLGELF
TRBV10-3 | AITPGLANTDTQY
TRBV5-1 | ASSLQSGEQETQY
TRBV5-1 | ASSWGQGATLPNEKLF
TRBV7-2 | ASTPPASGAGDTQY
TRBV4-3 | ASSPRQGDTQY
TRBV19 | ASSETGKDEKLF
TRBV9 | ASSVSGGVVTDTQY